The table lists the clone carrying this TCR beta chain with many counts. What it binds is not known. RNA transcripts provided the source from which TCR beta CDR3 regions were amplified. A first-round RT-PCR of the TCR CDR3 used the HTBI primer set. TCRdb passed the multiplex PCR reads through MiXCR, listing each CDR3 protein once. The sample records 450,000 to 650,000 distinct CDR3 sequences, 13% to 15% being singletons. The data belong to a study of T cells in Graves' hyperthyroidism and ophthalmopathy. Study conclusions and caveats: Ophthalmopathy was separated from stable hyperthyroidism by a 13 V-J model. With a median lead of roughly 6.8 months before onset, the model predicted ophthalmopathy.

A NOSPECS grade of at least 4, a Clinical Activity Score of at least 3 and duration under 3 months were recorded in ophthalmopathy patients. Extraction of PBMCs used 8.5 to 10 ml of fresh peripheral blood. The sequenced sample was blood. This sequence was found in a woman aged 18-30 years with Graves' ophthalmopathy.

The DNA of the CDR3 is TGCAGCGTCTCTCCGCAGGGAAAGGATGGCTACACCTTC. As protein: CSVSPQGKDGYTF. The J gene is TRBJ1-2, the V gene TRBV29-1, with D possibly being TRBD1 (5 bases). V was trimmed by 6 bases and J by 6 bases, leaving 17 bases between them. The CDR3 length is 13 residues. The germline V gene has CDR1 SQVTM and CDR2 ANQGSEA. Full variable domain (remainder filled in from reference TRBV29-1 and TRBJ1-2): SAVISQKPSRDICQRGTSLTIQCQVDSQVTMMFWYRQQPGQSLTLIATANQGSEATYESGFVIDKFPISRPNLTFSTLTVSNMSPEDSSIYLCSVSPQGKDGYTFGSGTRLTVV.